This TCR beta chain was retrieved from a study of neurological immune-mediated disorders (dated by TCRdb to between 2018 and 2020). Describing the broader study: Among the approximately 35 multiple sclerosis patients, relapsing-remitting MS was present in approximately 31 and secondary progressive MS was present in 3. Using UMI-based sequencing, the study compared peripheral blood TCR-beta repertoires from patients with HTLV-I-associated myelopathy (HAM/TSP), patients with multiple sclerosis, and healthy controls. The roughly 100 TCR-beta libraries covered PBMC samples along with longitudinal samples, technical triplicates, and paired sorted CD4+ and CD8+ T-cell subsets. The cohort was made up of 65 to 75 subjects, consisting of roughly 15 HAM/TSP patients, around 35 multiple sclerosis patients and about 20 healthy controls.

The CDR3 runs 15 residues from the cysteine to the phenylalanine. CDR3 DNA only is kept here, 45 bases in frame from base 1. V drops 2 bases and J drops 3 bases, leaving 14 bases in between. For the unsorted PBMC libraries, 2 million PBMCs were stored in RNAlater at -80 degrees C until RNA extraction and were used to generate the libraries. The multiple sclerosis patients were enrolled in a US clinical protocol that used magnetic resonance imaging to evaluate disease progression. PBMCs were separated from peripheral blood using Ficoll-Hypaque density gradient centrifugation and then cryopreserved in liquid nitrogen. To synthesize cDNA, template-switch 5'RACE was performed with a primer carrying a 10-nucleotide random unique molecular identifier so that each TCR transcript was tagged. Every sequencing run covered 15-18 subjects and yielded more than 160 million TCR-beta sequences. The RNeasy kit was used for extraction of total RNA. Using the KAPA Real-time Library Amplification kit, TCR-beta VDJ regions were amplified with primers for the TCR constant region and the 5'RACE anchor. Sample indexes and Illumina adaptors were added in a first PCR, after which library yield was increased in a second PCR. After Ampure bead purification, the TCR product of roughly 650 bp was size-selected on a 2% E-gel SizeSelection system. Before pooling, library quality was assessed on a Bioanalyzer, concentration was determined with Qubit, and library quantification was performed with the Kapa Library Quantification kit. Libraries were sequenced paired-end 2 x 150 bp on an Illumina HiSeq 2500. To increase sequence diversity, about 25-31% phiX was spiked into each library pool. The original pipeline was this. Quality-filtered reads were processed with the UMI-based MiGEC pipeline, which removed over 75% of raw TCR sequences during error correction. VDJ genes were aligned to IMGT germline references, and each clonotype was defined by a unique CDR3 amino acid sequence together with V-J genes. Clonal expansion, Shannon diversity and CDR3 relatedness were evaluated with VDJtools (CalcPairwiseDistances, ClusterSamples), while phylogenetic trees were built in CLCbio workbench. A clone was classed as expanded if it had 8 or more unique UMIs, a cutoff based on coefficient-of-variation modelling across technical triplicates. TCRdb trimmed public reads at Q25 via fastp, called clones via MiXCR and kept in-frame beta chains. Identical CDR3 proteins give one entry, which carries the most common genes and DNA. The V and J calls reflect TCRdb's pipeline rather than the authors' work. The sample includes about 92,000 distinct CDR3 sequences, with approximately 4% observed a single time. The ten largest clones take up around 2.7% of the sample.

This clonotype was recorded at least ten times. Its target antigen remains unknown. Qualities for individual bases were not recorded, and no much larger clone is one base off. Study-wide conclusions, independent of this receptor: The highest TCR clonal expansion was observed in HAM/TSP patients, whereas the lowest was observed in MS patients, even when compared with healthy controls. Expanded clones from different subjects shared no identical CDR3 amino acid sequences, which suggests that TCR-beta repertoires were private in all groups. Phylogenetic analysis grouped repertoires from 18 of 34 MS patients into a cluster of related CDR3 sequences, suggesting a possible repertoire-level signature. No association of the MS cluster with clinical or MRI features was observed, and the need for larger cohorts was stated by the authors.

The receptor's source is a woman aged 45-65 years with multiple sclerosis. Material: PBMCs. The chain is encoded by TRBV12-3 or TRBV12-4 joined to TRBJ2-7; possibly the D gene is TRBD1, per 5 matching bases. The sequenced DNA is TGTGCCAGCAGTTTACCCATAACAGGCATCTACGAGCAGTACTTC. This gives the protein CASSLPITGIYEQYF.